This T cell receptor (beta chain) was retrieved from a study of blood T cell repertoires in COVID-19. Study background: Sites across the United States, Italy and Spain contributed samples from acute and convalescent COVID-19. PBMCs, B-cell-depleted T cells, or T cells provided the cDNA or gDNA that made up the material.

Per the original data handling: Cell counts per sample came from amplifying reference gene primers. The assay was immunoSEQ multiplex PCR, and TCRdb's table has in-frame clones only and misses some. From that table come the V and J calls and clone size; the DNA was used to work out D and trimming. The sample gives 70,000 to 95,000 clones, roughly 88% of which show up once; 7.5% to 9.5% is in the top ten. CDR3 size: 14 residues. Per the germline V gene, CDR1 is PRHDT and CDR2 is FYEKMQ (reference sequence). With 4 bases removed from V and 1 base from J, the gap between germline ends came to 7 bases. The TCR was taken from a woman aged 70 to 79 with acute or convalescent COVID-19. The sequenced sample was peripheral blood. The V and J genes are TRBV13 and TRBJ1-4; D is unclear. The CDR3 is CASSSQLTNEKLFF. CDR3 DNA sequence: TGTGCCAGCAGCTCTCAACTAACTAATGAAAAACTGTTTTTT.